The 21 T cell receptor beta chains presented below share a single source sample, sequenced in a study of blood T cell repertoires in COVID-19. Sequencing was performed with immunoSEQ multiplex PCR; in TCRdb, only in-frame clones are kept and a portion is missing. Of some 250,000 clones listed, about nine tenths are singletons. Input material: peripheral blood. These receptors all stem from a man aged 55 to 70 with acute or convalescent COVID-19.

V gene TRBV7-2 combines with J gene TRBJ2-1; D perhaps matches TRBD1 (6 bases). Trimming removed 1 base from V and 6 bases from J, with 10 bases in between. CDR3 length: 14 amino acids. CDR1 and CDR2 from the germline V gene are SGHTA and FQGNSA. As DNA, the CDR3 is TGTGCCAGCAGCTTAGAGGGCAGGGGCAATGAGCAGTTCTTC. Its translation: CASSLEGRGNEQFF.

This chain uses TRBV30 with TRBJ1-4; D not certain. Germline V CDR1 and CDR2: GTSNPN, SVGIG (reference sequence). The CDR3 runs 14 residues. Trimming left V 3 bases short and J 0 bases short, with 8 bases between. Here the CDR3 DNA reads TGTGCCTGGAGCCTAACTACAACTAATGAAAAACTGTTTTTT. Translated, it gives CAWSLTTTNEKLFF.

The rearrangement uses TRBV3-1 (or the pseudogene TRBV3-2) and TRBJ2-1; tentatively, D is TRBD1 (6 bases). Trimming took off 4 bases at V and 8 bases at J, with 30 bases between the two ends. CDR1 and CDR2 (germline): LGHDT, YNNKEL (reference sequence). The CDR3 is 19 residues long. CDR3 region: CASSPTNPPRPRGSDEQFF. CDR3 nucleotides: TGTGCCAGCAGCCCGACCAACCCGCCTAGGCCCAGGGGCTCGGATGAGCAGTTCTTC.

CDR3 sequence reads: CATSDGTATNEKLFF. CDR3 in DNA: TGTGCCACCAGTGATGGGACAGCAACTAATGAAAAACTGTTTTTT. V usage is TRBV24-1 and J usage is TRBJ1-4, with 7 bases fitting TRBD1. CDR1 is KGHDR, CDR2 SFDVKD, per germline. Trimming removed 3 bases from V and 0 bases from J; junction bases left unmatched: 0. The CDR3 runs 15 residues.

J is TRBJ1-5 and V is TRBV4-1; 7 bases are a match to TRBD1. The CDR3 extends over 14 amino acids. V lost 3 bases to trimming and J lost 11 bases; unmatched junction nucleotides: 10. Germline values: CDR1 MGHRA, CDR2 YSYEKL. CDR3 nucleotide sequence: TGCGCCAGCAGCCAGGAAAGGACAGGCCAGGCCCAGCATTTT. It codes for CASSQERTGQAQHF.

The chain joins TRBV9 to TRBJ2-1; 8 nucleotides match TRBD2. The CDR3 consists of 13 residues. V lost 3 bases and J lost 10; bases outside the gene matches: 6. Germline values: CDR1 SGDLS, CDR2 YYNGEE. CDR3 coding DNA: TGTGCCAGCAGCGCGGGGGGGCTAGCGGAGCAGTTCTTC. Amino acid sequence: CASSAGGLAEQFF.

This clone was counted once. This chain links TRBV19 with TRBJ1-2, with D uncertain. V was clipped by 1 base and J by 3 bases, with 9 bases between them. Germline lookup yields CDR1 LNHDA and CDR2 SQIVND (reference sequence). CDR3 length: 14 residues. The CDR3 spells CASSIAGSYYGYTF. DNA for the CDR3: TGTGCCAGTAGTATAGCCGGGAGTTACTATGGCTACACCTTC.

The chain has TRBV27 and TRBJ2-7; TRBD1 matches at 8 bases. CDR1 and CDR2 from the germline V gene are MNHEY and SMNVEV (reference sequence). The CDR3 length is 15 residues. The junction had 9 bases not matched to a gene; V was cut back by 2 bases and J by 6 bases. In nucleotides, the CDR3 is TGTGCCAGCAGTTTAACCGGGACAGGCGAACCCGAGCAGTACTTC. Its protein product is CASSLTGTGEPEQYF.

The chain links TRBV29-1 to TRBJ1-1; possible D gene TRBD1, 5 bases. From germline, CDR1 is SQVTM and CDR2 ANQGSEA. This CDR3 comprises 14 residues. Trimming removed 7 bases from V and 2 bases from J, with 17 bases in between. CDR3 region: CSATRMQGNTEAFF. The CDR3 bases are TGCAGCGCAACACGGATGCAGGGCAACACTGAAGCTTTCTTT.

The chain couples TRBV5-4 to TRBJ2-3; TRBD1 matches 10 bases. V was clipped by 5 bases and J by 2 bases; unmatched bases: 5. The CDR3 contains 15 residues. Germline assignment: CDR1 SGHNT and CDR2 YYREEE (reference sequence). CDR3 in DNA: TGTGCCAGCAGGCGGACAGGGGGTTACACAGATACGCAGTATTTT. It yields the protein CASRRTGGYTDTQYF.

The gene calls are TRBV7-2 and TRBJ2-7, with D possibly being TRBD2 (5 bases). The CDR3 consists of 17 residues. Germline V CDR1 and CDR2: SGHTA, FQGNSA. Between the trimmed V and J ends, which lost 1 base and 3 bases, there was a span of 19 bases. The CDR3: CASSLGISSASLYEQYF. The CDR3 nucleotides read TGTGCCAGCAGCTTAGGTATCAGCTCAGCTAGCCTCTACGAGCAGTACTTC.

The CDR3 nucleotides read TGTGCCAGCAGCCTCGACAGGGGTGGCTACACCTTC. Translation: CASSLDRGGYTF. V usage is TRBV9 and J usage is TRBJ1-2, with 8 bases aligning to TRBD1. The CDR3 has 12 residues. Germline lookup yields CDR1 SGDLS and CDR2 YYNGEE. V lost 4 bases to trimming and J lost 7 bases; unmatched junction nucleotides: 3. The full variable domain, with the rest looked up from reference TRBV9 and TRBJ1-2, is DSGVTQTPKHLITATGQRVTLRCSPRSGDLSVYWYQQSLDQGLQFLIQYYNGEERAKGNILERFSAQQFPDLHSELNLSSLELGDSALYFCASSLDRGGYTFGSGTRLTVV.

The CDR3 DNA is TGCGCCAGCAGCCAAGGGGCAGCCCGGGGAGGCTACACCTTC. Encoded protein: CASSQGAARGGYTF. V usage is TRBV4-1 and J usage is TRBJ1-2; D remains unclear. Germline loops: CDR1 MGHRA, CDR2 YSYEKL. V was trimmed by 1 base and J by 8 bases, leaving 14 bases between them. The length of the CDR3 is 14 residues.

The chain uses TRBV4-2 and TRBJ2-5; a possible D gene is TRBD1 (5 bases). V gave up 4 bases and J gave up 7 bases, with 19 bases separating them. CDR1 and CDR2 (germline): LGHNA, YNFKEQ. This CDR3 spans 15 amino acids. The CDR3 DNA follows: TGTGCCAGCAGCCCCGACAGTAAAAAAAGAGGGACCCAGTACTTC. Translated: CASSPDSKKRGTQYF.

This clone was detected only a few times. The chain combines TRBV7-3 with TRBJ2-5; 9 bases agree with TRBD1. V gave up 5 bases and J gave up 5 bases; unmatched junction bases: 9. This CDR3 comprises 15 residues. The germline V gene encodes CDR1 SGHTA and CDR2 FQGTGA. The CDR3 nucleotides read TGTGCCAGCAGCGAGCTCGGGACAGGGTTGGAGACCCAGTACTTC. Translating it yields CASSELGTGLETQYF.

The chain links TRBV19 to TRBJ1-5, with D possibly being TRBD1 (6 bases). The CDR3 sequence is 15 residues long. Looked up from germline, CDR1 is LNHDA and CDR2 is SQIVND (reference sequence). Trimming took 2 bases from V and 5 from J, leaving 13 bases between them. CDR3 region: CASSINREGHQPQHF. DNA of the CDR3: TGTGCCAGTAGTATAAACAGGGAGGGTCATCAGCCCCAGCATTTT. Full variable domain (rest looked up from reference TRBV19 and TRBJ1-5): DGGITQSPKYLFRKEGQNVTLSCEQNLNHDAMYWYRQDPGQGLRLIYYSQIVNDFQKGDIAEGYSVSREKKESFPLTVTSAQKNPTAFYLCASSINREGHQPQHFGDGTRLSIL.

The chain carries TRBV6-5 and TRBJ1-6, with D tentatively TRBD1 (6 bases). This CDR3 has 15 residues. V lost 0 bases and J lost 3, with 6 bases in between. Germline V gene sequence: CDR1 MNHEY, CDR2 SVGAGI. Here the CDR3 reads CASSYSQGYNSPLHF. The CDR3 DNA sequence: TGTGCCAGCAGTTACTCACAGGGCTATAATTCACCCCTCCACTTT.

The chain uses TRBV19 and TRBJ1-5, with D possibly matching TRBD1 (6 bases). In germline, CDR1 is LNHDA, CDR2 SQIVND (reference sequence). Trimming took 6 bases from V and 4 from J, leaving 19 bases between them. The length of the CDR3 is 16 residues. DNA for the CDR3: TGTGCCAGTAGCGATAGACAGGCACCCTCAAATCAGCCCCAGCATTTT. This encodes CASSDRQAPSNQPQHF.

J is TRBJ2-5 and V is TRBV30; TRBD1 matches 8 bases. This CDR3 has 14 amino acids. With V trimmed by 4 bases and J by 9 bases, 13 bases remained unmatched. Germline assignment: CDR1 GTSNPN and CDR2 SVGIG (reference sequence). The CDR3 region is CAWNRERTGRPQYF. The CDR3, as DNA: TGTGCCTGGAATAGAGAGCGGACAGGGCGACCCCAGTACTTC.

V gene TRBV24-1 combines with J gene TRBJ2-1; TRBD2 matches at 9 bases. This CDR3 region has 16 residues. Germline CDR1 reads KGHDR; CDR2 reads SFDVKD. Trimming at V came to 3 bases and at J to 5 bases, leaving 7 bases not matched to a gene. CDR3 sequence (DNA): TGTGCCACCAGTGATCCTAGCGGGGCACCTCACAATGAGCAGTTCTTC. The encoded protein is CATSDPSGAPHNEQFF.

The gene calls are TRBV4-2 and TRBJ2-3; the D gene is possibly TRBD2 (6 bases). Trimming took 4 bases from V and 0 from J, leaving 17 bases between them. The germline V gene encodes CDR1 LGHNA and CDR2 YNFKEQ. The CDR3 is made up of 17 amino acids. In DNA form, the CDR3 reads TGTGCCAGCAGCCCCAGCGACGCCAGCGGGAGCACAGATACGCAGTATTTT. Amino acid sequence: CASSPSDASGSTDTQYF.